This entry lists 18 T cell receptor beta chains sequenced from one sample in a study of cytomegalovirus exposure and HLA in healthy donors. 13 Jbeta primers and 60 Vbeta primers were used for the PCR. This table comes from immunoSEQ multiplex PCR, and its TCRdb copy is limited to in-frame clones, with some not included. The sample includes around 130,000 clones, 80% to 90% of them seen just once. The sample comprised PBMCs. These TCRs come from a man aged 50 or older in good health and CMV-seronegative.

The genes are TRBV30 and TRBJ1-2, with a weak D call TRBD1 (5 bases). Germline V gene data show CDR1 as GTSNPN and CDR2 as SVGIG (reference sequence). Deletions cut 2 bases from V and 4 bases from J, with 14 bases between. There are 14 residues in the CDR3. In DNA form, the CDR3 reads TGTGCCTGGAGTAGGGGCGATATGATCTATGGCTACACCTTC. Its protein is CAWSRGDMIYGYTF.

V usage is TRBV19 and J usage is TRBJ1-4; TRBD1 matches 9 bases. Per germline, CDR1 LNHDA and CDR2 SQIVND (reference sequence). The CDR3 is made up of 15 amino acids. V shed 4 bases and J 7 bases; nucleotides not matched to a gene: 7. The CDR3 nucleotides read TGTGCCAGTAGTACAACAGGGACAGGGAGTGAAAAACTGTTTTTT. Translation: CASSTTGTGSEKLFF.

This clone was detected only a few times. The J gene is TRBJ2-3, the V gene TRBV7-9, with 14 nucleotides matching TRBD2. The CDR3 has 16 amino acids. The junction had 1 base not matched to a gene; V was cut back by 1 base and J by 4 bases. Germline CDR1 SEHNR, CDR2 FQNEAQ (reference sequence). DNA for the CDR3: TGTGCCAGCAGCTTAGAGACTAGCGGGGGGGCAGATACGCAGTATTTT. Translated, it gives CASSLETSGGADTQYF.

The chain is built from TRBV9 and TRBJ1-2, with TRBD1 matching 7 bases. V lost 0 bases to trimming and J lost 5 bases; unmatched junction nucleotides: 7. The CDR3 extends over 15 amino acids. Germline V gene data show CDR1 as SGDLS and CDR2 as YYNGEE. CDR3 sequence (DNA): TGTGCCAGCAGCGTAGAGCCAACAGGGGCTTATGGCTACACCTTC. As protein: CASSVEPTGAYGYTF.

V usage is TRBV19 and J usage is TRBJ2-3, with 8 nucleotides matching TRBD1. The CDR3 consists of 17 residues. V shed 4 bases, J shed 0 bases, and the junction held 9 bases outside the gene matches. Looked up from germline, CDR1 is LNHDA and CDR2 is SQIVND (reference sequence). This CDR3 is CASSTYRGMPSTDTQYF. CDR3 nucleotide sequence: TGTGCCAGTAGTACCTACAGGGGGATGCCTAGCACAGATACGCAGTATTTT. The full variable domain, in which reference TRBV19 and TRBJ2-3 provide the parts outside the CDR3, is DGGITQSPKYLFRKEGQNVTLSCEQNLNHDAMYWYRQDPGQGLRLIYYSQIVNDFQKGDIAEGYSVSREKKESFPLTVTSAQKNPTAFYLCASSTYRGMPSTDTQYFGPGTRLTVL.

The V gene is TRBV5-8, the J gene TRBJ1-5, with D possibly matching TRBD1 (5 bases). Between the trimmed V and J ends, which lost 7 bases and 9 bases, there was a span of 20 bases. The CDR3 has 14 residues. Germline V lookup: CDR1 SGHTS, CDR2 YDEGEE. CDR3 in amino acids: CASARDGPLAPQHF. In nucleotides, the CDR3 is TGTGCCAGCGCCAGGGATGGACCCTTGGCGCCCCAGCATTTT.

This clone was found once. This sequence joins TRBV5-1 and TRBJ2-7; 13 nucleotides align to TRBD2. Per germline, CDR1 SGHRS and CDR2 YFSETQ. The CDR3 consists of 17 residues. Unmatched junction bases numbered 3, after V lost 0 bases and J lost 0 bases. CDR3 DNA sequence: TGCGCCAGCAGCTTGGGACTAGCGGGGGGCCTCTCCTACGAGCAGTACTTC. Translation: CASSLGLAGGLSYEQYF.

The chain combines TRBV6-5 with TRBJ1-1; possible D gene TRBD1, 6 bases. CDR3 length: 12 amino acids. V was cut by 2 bases and J by 5 bases, with 6 bases left in between. Looked up from germline, CDR1 is MNHEY and CDR2 is SVGAGI. The CDR3 reads CASSYGQTEAFF. DNA for the CDR3: TGTGCCAGCAGTTACGGACAGACTGAAGCTTTCTTT.

The chain couples TRBV25-1 to TRBJ1-4, with TRBD1 matching 8 bases. Germline V gene data show CDR1 as MGHDK and CDR2 as SYGVNS. The V and J ends lost 3 bases and 8 bases, in that order; junction bases with no gene match: 5. The CDR3 sequence is 14 residues long. The CDR3 DNA reads as TGTGCCAGCAGTGACCGGACAGGGTTGGAAAAACTGTTTTTT. It is translated as CASSDRTGLEKLFF.

The sample holds one count of this clone. The V gene is TRBV6-6, the J gene TRBJ2-3; TRBD1 is a possible D gene (5 bases). The CDR3 is made up of 15 amino acids. With 1 base removed from V and 2 bases from J, the gap between germline ends came to 10 bases. Germline CDR1 is MNHNY and CDR2 is SVGAGI (reference sequence). The CDR3 DNA reads as TGTGCCAGCAGTTACTACGGACAATACACAGATACGCAGTATTTT. Translated, it gives CASSYYGQYTDTQYF.

As for this clone: This could be a read error, since a much larger clone is one nucleotide away. The rearrangement links TRBV11-3 to TRBJ2-1, with 8 bases fitting TRBD2. In germline, CDR1 is SGHNT, CDR2 YENEEA. Unmatched junction bases numbered 0, after V lost 5 bases and J lost 0 bases. This CDR3 is 14 amino acids long. CDR3 residues: CASSRGGSYNEQFF. The CDR3 nucleotides read TGTGCCAGCAGCCGGGGGGGCTCCTACAATGAGCAGTTCTTC. Together with reference TRBV11-3 and TRBJ2-1, the CDR3 gives the full variable domain: EAGVVQSPRYKIIEKKQPVAFWCNPISGHNTLYWYLQNLGQGPELLIRYENEEAVDDSQLPKDRFSAERLKGVDSTLKIQPAELGDSAVYLCASSRGGSYNEQFFGPGTRLTVL.

The genes are TRBV13 and TRBJ2-5, with a tentative D call TRBD1 (6 bases). The ends were cut back, 4 bases at V and 2 bases at J, with 11 bases in the middle. The CDR3 length is 14 residues. CDR1 is PRHDT, CDR2 FYEKMQ, per germline (reference sequence). The DNA of the CDR3 is TGTGCCAGCAGCTCGAGGACAGTTCAAGAGACCCAGTACTTC. The encoded protein is CASSSRTVQETQYF.

V is TRBV2 and J is TRBJ2-7; D is perhaps TRBD2 (5 bases). Germline V lookup: CDR1 SNHLY, CDR2 FYNNEI. V was trimmed by 7 bases and J by 2 bases, leaving 15 bases between them. This CDR3 has 14 amino acids. The CDR3 DNA sequence: TGTGCCAGCATGTGGGAGTTGGGCGCCTACGAGCAGTACTTC. Translated: CASMWELGAYEQYF.

The chain joins TRBV27 to TRBJ1-6, with 8 bases matching TRBD1. Trimming cost V 8 bases and J 9 bases; bases outside gene matches: 21. The CDR3 consists of 18 residues. The V gene's germline CDR1 is MNHEY and CDR2 SMNVEV (reference sequence). The DNA for the CDR3 is TGTGCCAGCGGATTCTGGGCCTACCCGGGACAGGCCCCTTCACCCCTCCACTTT. Amino acids: CASGFWAYPGQAPSPLHF.

This clone has a single count. The V call is TRBV5-4, the J call TRBJ2-4; tentatively, D is TRBD1 (6 bases). Trimming took 5 bases from V and 0 from J, leaving 15 bases between them. Germline loops: CDR1 SGHNT, CDR2 YYREEE (reference sequence). The CDR3 extends over 16 amino acids. CDR3 DNA sequence: TGTGCCAGCAGTCTTCAGGGGCCCTTAGCCAAAAACATTCAGTACTTC. Its translation is CASSLQGPLAKNIQYF.

This clone was counted only a few times. This chain links TRBV19 with TRBJ2-1; 12 bases line up with TRBD2. The CDR3 runs 15 residues. Losses at the gene ends were 2 bases for V and 9 bases for J; bases not matched to a gene: 5. Germline values: CDR1 LNHDA, CDR2 SQIVND (reference sequence). The CDR3 here is CASSISSGGAGEQFF. CDR3 nucleotides: TGTGCCAGTAGTATATCTAGCGGGGGGGCTGGTGAGCAGTTCTTC.

The chain uses TRBV5-1 and TRBJ2-7; 7 positions match TRBD2. The CDR3 runs 15 residues. With V trimmed by 0 bases and J by 7 bases, 10 bases remained unmatched. CDR1 SGHRS and CDR2 YFSETQ come from the germline V gene. CDR3 in amino acids: CASSLVPGGLGEQYF. The CDR3 DNA reads as TGCGCCAGCAGCTTGGTCCCGGGGGGTTTAGGAGAGCAGTACTTC.

In the case of this clone: Different DNA sequences within this sample yield the same CDR3. J is TRBJ1-6 and V is TRBV2; D possibly corresponds to TRBD1 (6 bases). Trimming shortened V by 1 base and J by 0 bases, and 16 bases separated the two germline ends. CDR1 SNHLY and CDR2 FYNNEI come from the germline V gene. CDR3 size: 19 residues. CDR3 sequence reads: CASSEGTALYSSYNSPLHF. The CDR3 bases are TGTGCCAGCAGTGAAGGGACAGCACTCTACAGCTCCTATAATTCACCCCTCCACTTT.